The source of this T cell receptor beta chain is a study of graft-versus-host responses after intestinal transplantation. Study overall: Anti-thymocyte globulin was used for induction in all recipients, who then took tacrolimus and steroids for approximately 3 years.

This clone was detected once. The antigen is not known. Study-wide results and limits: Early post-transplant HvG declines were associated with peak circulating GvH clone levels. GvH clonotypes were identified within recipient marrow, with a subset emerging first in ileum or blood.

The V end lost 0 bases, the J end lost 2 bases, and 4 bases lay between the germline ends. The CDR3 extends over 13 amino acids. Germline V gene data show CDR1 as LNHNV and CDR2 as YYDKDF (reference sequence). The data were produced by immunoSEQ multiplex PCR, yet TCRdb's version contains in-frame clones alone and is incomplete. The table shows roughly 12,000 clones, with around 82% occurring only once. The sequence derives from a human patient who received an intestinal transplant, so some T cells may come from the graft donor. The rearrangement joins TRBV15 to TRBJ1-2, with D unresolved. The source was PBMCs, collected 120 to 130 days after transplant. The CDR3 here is CATSRDRNYGYTF. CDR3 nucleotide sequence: TGTGCCACCAGCAGAGACAGGAACTATGGCTACACCTTC. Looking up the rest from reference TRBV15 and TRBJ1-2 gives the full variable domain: DAMVIQNPRYQVTQFGKPVTLSCSQTLNHNVMYWYQQKSSQAPKLLFHYYDKDFNNEADTPDNFQSRRPNTSFCFLDIRSPGLGDTAMYLCATSRDRNYGYTFGSGTRLTVV.